The present T cell receptor (beta chain) was sequenced within a study of CD4+ T cells in melanoma. The V end was cut by 3 bases, the J end by 8 bases, with 9 bases between. CDR1 is KGHDR and CDR2 is SFDVKD in the germline V gene. The CDR3 extends over 13 amino acids. Assay used: immunoSEQ multiplex PCR; TCRdb lists only in-frame clones, some missing. The sample lists a few thousand clones; around three fifths were seen once. The sequenced sample was cells from a culture (not recorded whether cultured in vitro). This clonotype was sampled from a human donor with melanoma. The chain has TRBV24-1 and TRBJ1-4; D unresolved. CDR3: CATSDEFGEKLFF. As DNA, the CDR3 is TGTGCCACCAGTGATGAGTTTGGGGAAAAACTGTTTTTT.